The 23 T cell receptor beta chains below all came from one sample that was sequenced in a study of T-cell memory formation after mild COVID-19. TCRdb recomputed calls from the 5' RACE reads with MiXCR, one row per CDR3 protein. Of just over 400,000 distinct CDR3 sequences in the sample, about 22% were seen once. Sequencing input: PBMCs or a T cell subset sorted from them (not recorded which). All receptors come from an adult woman who had mild COVID-19 (a few samples of this study predate the infection). Cell type and time point are not known.

The table lists this clonotype with a few counts. The CDR3 protein is CSVELNTGELFF. The DNA for the CDR3 is TGCAGCGTGGAGTTGAACACCGGGGAGCTGTTTTTT. The chain combines TRBV29-1 with TRBJ2-2; D call uncertain. Trimming removed 6 bases from V and 1 base from J, with 6 bases in between. The CDR3 consists of 12 residues. Germline V gives CDR1 SQVTM, CDR2 ANQGSEA.

The chain recombines TRBV7-2 with TRBJ2-3; 7 positions agree with TRBD2. Germline CDR1 reads SGHTA; CDR2 reads FQGNSA. The CDR3 loop spans 16 amino acids. V gave up 5 bases and J gave up 0 bases; unmatched junction bases: 8. The DNA for the CDR3 is TGTGCCAGCAGCCCCGAGCGGGGAGGGAGCACAGATACGCAGTATTTT. This codes for CASSPERGGSTDTQYF.

The V and J genes are TRBV7-3 and TRBJ2-1; a weak D match, TRBD2 (6 bases). Germline V gene sequence: CDR1 SGHTA, CDR2 FQGTGA. The CDR3 has 17 amino acids. Trimming left V 4 bases short and J 7 bases short, with 23 bases between. CDR3 sequence: CASSSGYGSRTANEQFF. CDR3 coding DNA: TGTGCCAGCAGCTCCGGGTACGGGAGCCGGACCGCTAATGAGCAGTTCTTC.

The J gene is TRBJ1-2, the V gene TRBV5-5; D is ambiguous. The CDR3 is 13 amino acids. Germline-derived CDR1 and CDR2 are SGHKS and YYEKEE (reference sequence). Deletions cut 0 bases from V and 8 bases from J, with 11 bases between. The CDR3 DNA follows: TGTGCCAGCAGCTTGGCGCAGCCTGGCGGCTACACCTTC. Protein product: CASSLAQPGGYTF.

This clonotype was seen a single time. The V and J genes are TRBV6-1 and TRBJ2-4; 7 bases are shared with TRBD1. From germline, CDR1 is MNHNS and CDR2 SASEGT. The ends lost 8 bases at V and 4 bases at J; junction bases unmatched: 8. The CDR3 totals 14 residues. The CDR3 loop reads CASLFRTGKNIQYF. CDR3 nucleotides: TGTGCCAGCCTTTTCCGGACAGGTAAAAACATTCAGTACTTC.

This clonotype showed up just a few times. The chain carries TRBV28 and TRBJ2-3, with D perhaps TRBD2 (5 bases). V lost 5 bases to trimming and J lost 2 bases, with 20 bases between them. CDR1 is MDHEN and CDR2 is SYDVKM in the germline V gene. This CDR3 has 17 amino acids. This CDR3 is CASSRIQEGQFTDTQYF. As DNA, the CDR3 is TGTGCCAGCAGTCGTATACAAGAGGGCCAGTTCACAGATACGCAGTATTTT.

The genes are TRBV6-6 and TRBJ1-4; TRBD1 matches 7 bases. Trimming cost V 6 bases and J 11 bases; bases outside gene matches: 12. Germline CDR1 and CDR2: MNHNY and SVGAGI (reference sequence). This CDR3 has 14 residues. The chain's CDR3 is CASRDFRQGRKLFF. In DNA, the CDR3 is TGTGCCAGCAGGGACTTTCGACAGGGAAGGAAACTGTTTTTT.

This clonotype has just a few counts. The chain recombines TRBV29-1 with TRBJ1-2, with a tentative D call TRBD1 (5 bases). Between the trimmed V and J ends, which lost 4 bases and 5 bases, there was a span of 17 bases. Germline CDR1 reads SQVTM; CDR2 reads ANQGSEA. The CDR3 spans 14 residues. This chain's CDR3 is CSVVTPGSFYGYTF. The CDR3 region has the DNA TGCAGCGTTGTCACCCCAGGGAGCTTTTATGGCTACACCTTC.

This clonotype came up many times. The genes are TRBV14 and TRBJ2-7; tentatively, D is TRBD1 (5 bases). V was clipped by 3 bases and J by 3 bases, with 12 bases between them. This CDR3 has 14 residues. The V gene's germline CDR1 is SGHDN and CDR2 FVKESK. The CDR3 reads CASSQQTASYEQYF. The CDR3 DNA follows: TGTGCCAGCAGCCAGCAGACAGCTAGCTACGAGCAGTACTTC.

The rearrangement uses TRBV9 and TRBJ2-7; tentatively, D is TRBD1 or TRBD2 (6 bases each). Trimming took off 4 bases at V and 4 bases at J, with 21 bases between the two ends. The length of the CDR3 is 16 residues. Germline CDR1 SGDLS, CDR2 YYNGEE. CDR3 amino acids: CASSNPRGGSEYEQYF. The CDR3 DNA reads as TGTGCCAGCAGCAATCCCAGGGGAGGTTCAGAGTACGAGCAGTACTTC. Filled out from reference TRBV9 and TRBJ2-7, the complete variable domain reads DSGVTQTPKHLITATGQRVTLRCSPRSGDLSVYWYQQSLDQGLQFLIQYYNGEERAKGNILERFSAQQFPDLHSELNLSSLELGDSALYFCASSNPRGGSEYEQYFGPGTRLTVT.

The chain combines TRBV6-5 with TRBJ2-7, with D perhaps TRBD2 (6 bases). Trimming took off 6 bases at V and 0 bases at J, with 15 bases between the two ends. CDR1 and CDR2 (germline): MNHEY, SVGAGI. This CDR3 comprises 15 residues. In DNA form, the CDR3 reads TGTGCCAGCAGCCCAGCGGGTGCGAGCTCCTACGAGCAGTACTTC. It is translated as CASSPAGASSYEQYF.

This clonotype was recorded at least ten times. V gene TRBV24-1 combines with J gene TRBJ2-1; 11 positions match TRBD2. Germline V gene lookup returns CDR1 KGHDR and CDR2 SFDVKD. The CDR3 has 19 residues. V was pared by 4 bases and J by 0 bases, with 10 bases of the junction left unmatched. CDR3 DNA sequence: TGTGCCACCAGTGAGCCGGGACTAGCGGCAAAGAGCTCCTACAATGAGCAGTTCTTC. Protein product: CATSEPGLAAKSSYNEQFF.

This sequence joins TRBV24-1 and TRBJ1-2; 7 bases map to TRBD1. Germline V gene sequence: CDR1 KGHDR, CDR2 SFDVKD. This CDR3 has 13 amino acids. With 4 bases clipped from V and 6 bases from J, the junction kept 4 bases outside the gene matches. DNA for the CDR3: TGTGCCACCAGTGACGACAGGGACAATGGCTACACCTTC. It is translated as CATSDDRDNGYTF.

The chain combines TRBV19 with TRBJ2-7; 8 nucleotides match TRBD2. V shed 6 bases, J shed 0 bases, and the junction held 7 bases outside the gene matches. The CDR3 loop spans 15 amino acids. CDR1 and CDR2 from the germline V gene are LNHDA and SQIVND (reference sequence). CDR3 sequence (DNA): TGTGCCAGTAGAGAGACTAGCGTTCTCTCCTACGAGCAGTACTTC. It translates to CASRETSVLSYEQYF.

The rearrangement uses TRBV27 and TRBJ1-1; tentative D call: TRBD1 (6 bases). The V gene lost 5 bases and the J gene lost 6 bases, with 13 bases spanning the gap. From germline, CDR1 is MNHEY and CDR2 SMNVEV (reference sequence). The CDR3 runs to 13 residues. Here the CDR3 reads CASSPREGAEAFF. The DNA for the CDR3 is TGTGCCAGCAGTCCCCGGGAGGGGGCTGAAGCTTTCTTT.

The chain recombines TRBV10-3 with TRBJ1-1; D is undetermined. CDR1 is ENHRY and CDR2 is SYGVKD in the germline V gene. The length of the CDR3 is 13 residues. Trimming shortened V by 7 bases and J by 1 base, and 10 bases separated the two germline ends. CDR3 nucleotides: TGTGCCATCAAGAGGGAGGGGAACACTGAAGCTTTCTTT. Translation: CAIKREGNTEAFF.

The chain recombines TRBV6-1 with TRBJ2-7, with 10 bases fitting TRBD2. This CDR3 has 17 residues. After removal of 1 base from V and 4 bases from J, the junction contained 10 bases not matched to a gene. Germline CDR1 and CDR2: MNHNS and SASEGT. The CDR3 coding sequence is TGTGCCAGCAGTGAAGAGGTCTGGGCTAGCGGGAGTTACGAGCAGTACTTC. Its protein product is CASSEEVWASGSYEQYF.

The chain recombines TRBV24-1 with TRBJ2-1; 15 nucleotides align to TRBD2. Germline V lookup: CDR1 KGHDR, CDR2 SFDVKD. The junction had 2 bases not matched to a gene; V was cut back by 3 bases and J by 9 bases. CDR3 length: 15 residues. The CDR3 bases are TGTGCCACCAGTGATGCGGGACTAGCGGGAGGTGAGCAGTTCTTC. Its translation: CATSDAGLAGGEQFF.

This clonotype came up a few times. The chain is built from TRBV4-3 and TRBJ2-7, with 7 bases identical to TRBD2. Germline trimming cut 4 bases from V and 3 bases from J; bases unmatched to any gene: 9. CDR1 is LGHNA and CDR2 is YSLEER in the germline V gene. This CDR3 contains 15 residues. Here the CDR3 DNA reads TGCGCCAGCAGCCCTACAGCAGCGGGGTACTACGAGCAGTACTTC. This gives the protein CASSPTAAGYYEQYF.

The CDR3 DNA reads TGCGCCAGCAGCATCTCAGGGATTCCTAACTATGGCTACACCTTC. Translating gives CASSISGIPNYGYTF. V is TRBV5-1 and J is TRBJ1-2, with a weak D call TRBD1 (5 bases). The CDR3 totals 15 residues. Trimming shortened V by 4 bases and J by 0 bases, and 13 bases separated the two germline ends. Germline lookup yields CDR1 SGHRS and CDR2 YFSETQ.

The rearrangement joins TRBV7-9 to TRBJ1-5, with TRBD1 as a possible D gene (6 bases). Germline V gene sequence: CDR1 SEHNR, CDR2 FQNEAQ (reference sequence). The CDR3 sequence is 15 residues long. V was shortened by 5 bases and J by 7 bases, with 18 bases between the two germline ends. CDR3 sequence (DNA): TGTGCCAGCAGCCCAATCGGGGGCAGCCACCAGCCCCAGCATTTT. This sequence encodes CASSPIGGSHQPQHF.

The chain couples TRBV25-1 to TRBJ2-3; no clear D gene. The CDR3 has 14 residues. Germline V gives CDR1 MGHDK, CDR2 SYGVNS. Trimming stripped 0 bases from V and 4 bases from J, with 8 bases between. CDR3 in DNA: TGTGCCAGCAGTGAATATGCCTCGGCAGATACGCAGTATTTT. Translation gives CASSEYASADTQYF.

The J gene is TRBJ2-1, the V gene TRBV10-3, with 9 bases that match TRBD2. The germline V gene has CDR1 ENHRY and CDR2 SYGVKD. This CDR3 contains 14 residues. With 6 bases clipped from V and 5 bases from J, the junction kept 5 bases outside the gene matches. In DNA, the CDR3 is TGTGCCATCAGAAGTAGCGGGAGTAACAATGAGCAGTTCTTC. Translating gives CAIRSSGSNNEQFF.